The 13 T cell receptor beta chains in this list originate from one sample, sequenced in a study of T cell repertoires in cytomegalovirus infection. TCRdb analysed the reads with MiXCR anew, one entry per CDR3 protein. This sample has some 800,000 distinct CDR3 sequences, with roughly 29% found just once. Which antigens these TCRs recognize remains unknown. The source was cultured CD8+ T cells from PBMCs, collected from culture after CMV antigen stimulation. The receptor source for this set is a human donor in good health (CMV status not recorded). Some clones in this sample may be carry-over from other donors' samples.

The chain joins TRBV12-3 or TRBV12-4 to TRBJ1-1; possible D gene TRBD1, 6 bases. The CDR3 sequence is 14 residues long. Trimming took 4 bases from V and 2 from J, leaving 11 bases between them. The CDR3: CASSSHRDNTEAFF. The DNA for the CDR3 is TGTGCCAGCAGTTCGCACAGGGATAACACTGAAGCTTTCTTT.

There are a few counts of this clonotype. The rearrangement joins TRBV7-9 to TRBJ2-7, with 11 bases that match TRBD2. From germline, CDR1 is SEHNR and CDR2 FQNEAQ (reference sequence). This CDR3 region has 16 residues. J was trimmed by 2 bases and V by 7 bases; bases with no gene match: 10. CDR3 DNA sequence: TGTGCCAGCAATTTCCTTAGCGGGGGGGCCCCCTACGAGCAGTACTTC. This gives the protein CASNFLSGGAPYEQYF.

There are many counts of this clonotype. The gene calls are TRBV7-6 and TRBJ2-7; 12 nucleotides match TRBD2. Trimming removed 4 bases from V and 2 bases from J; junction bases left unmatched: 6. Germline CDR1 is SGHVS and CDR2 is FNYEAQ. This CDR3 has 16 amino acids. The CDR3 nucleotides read TGTGCCAGCAGCTCCGGACTAGCGGGGAAGACCTACGAGCAGTACTTC. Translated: CASSSGLAGKTYEQYF.

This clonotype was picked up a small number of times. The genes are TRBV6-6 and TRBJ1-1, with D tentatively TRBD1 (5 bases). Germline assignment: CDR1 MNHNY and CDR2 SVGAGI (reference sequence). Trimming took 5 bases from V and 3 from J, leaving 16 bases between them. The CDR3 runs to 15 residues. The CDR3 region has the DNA TGTGCCAGCAGTGTAGGTATCGGGGGGGACACTGAAGCTTTCTTT. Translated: CASSVGIGGDTEAFF.

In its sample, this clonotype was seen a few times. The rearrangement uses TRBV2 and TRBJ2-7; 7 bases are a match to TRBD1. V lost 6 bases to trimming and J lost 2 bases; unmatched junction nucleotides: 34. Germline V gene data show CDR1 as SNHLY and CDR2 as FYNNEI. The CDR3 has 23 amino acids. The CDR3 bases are TGTGCCAGCAGGCTCCGCGCAGAGGACAGGTCCCCCAAATTTGCATCTGACGCCTACGAGCAGTACGTC. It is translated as CASRLRAEDRSPKFASDAYEQYV.

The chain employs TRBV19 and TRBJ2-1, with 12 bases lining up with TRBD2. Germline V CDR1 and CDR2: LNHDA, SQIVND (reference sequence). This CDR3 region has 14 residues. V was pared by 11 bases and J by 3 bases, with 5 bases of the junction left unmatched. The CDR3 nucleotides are TGTGCCGTCGGACTAGCGGGGAGCTACAATGAGCAGTTCTTC. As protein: CAVGLAGSYNEQFF.

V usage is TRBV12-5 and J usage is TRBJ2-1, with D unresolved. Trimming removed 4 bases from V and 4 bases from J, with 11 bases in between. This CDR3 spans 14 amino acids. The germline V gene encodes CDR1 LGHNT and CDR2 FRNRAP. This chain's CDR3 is CASGSLGRYNEQFF. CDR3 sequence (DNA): TGTGCTAGTGGTTCGTTGGGCAGGTACAATGAGCAGTTCTTC. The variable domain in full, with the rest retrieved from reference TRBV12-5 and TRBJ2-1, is DARVTQTPRHKVTEMGQEVTMRCQPILGHNTVFWYRQTMMQGLELLAYFRNRAPLDDSGMPKDRFSAEMPDATLATLKIQPSEPRDSAVYFCASGSLGRYNEQFFGPGTRLTVL.

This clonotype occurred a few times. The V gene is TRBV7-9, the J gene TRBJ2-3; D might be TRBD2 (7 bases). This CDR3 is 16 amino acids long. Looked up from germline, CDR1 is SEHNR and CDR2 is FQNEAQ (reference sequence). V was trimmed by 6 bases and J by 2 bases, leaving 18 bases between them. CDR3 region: CASSPVGGAVTDTQYF. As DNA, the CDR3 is TGTGCCAGCAGTCCCGTTGGGGGGGCGGTCACAGATACGCAGTATTTT.

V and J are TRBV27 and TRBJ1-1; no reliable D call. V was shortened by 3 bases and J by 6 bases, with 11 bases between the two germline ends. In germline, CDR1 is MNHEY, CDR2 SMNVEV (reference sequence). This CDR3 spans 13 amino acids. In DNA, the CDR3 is TGTGCCAGCAGTTTCCGATTAGAATCTGAAGCTTTCTTT. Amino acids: CASSFRLESEAFF.

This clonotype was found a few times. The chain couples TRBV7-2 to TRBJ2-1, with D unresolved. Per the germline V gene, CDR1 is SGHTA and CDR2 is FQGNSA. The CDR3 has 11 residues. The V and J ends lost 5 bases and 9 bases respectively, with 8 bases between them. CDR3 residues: CASSPLGEQFF. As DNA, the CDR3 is TGTGCCAGCAGCCCCCTAGGTGAGCAGTTCTTC.

The chain's CDR3 is CASSLPGRQHGYTF. DNA for the CDR3: TGTGCCAGCAGCTTACCCGGTCGGCAGCATGGCTACACCTTC. This chain links TRBV7-9 with TRBJ1-2; D not certain. CDR1 is SEHNR, CDR2 FQNEAQ, per germline (reference sequence). The CDR3 covers 14 residues. The V gene lost 2 bases and the J gene lost 6 bases, with 13 bases spanning the gap.

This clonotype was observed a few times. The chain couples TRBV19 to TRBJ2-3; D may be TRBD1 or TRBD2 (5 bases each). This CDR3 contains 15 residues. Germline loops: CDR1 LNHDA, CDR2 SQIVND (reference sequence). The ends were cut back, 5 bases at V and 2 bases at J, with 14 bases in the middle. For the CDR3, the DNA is TGTGCCAGTAGTCCTTTGTCAGGGACCACAGATACGCAGTATTTT. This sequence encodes CASSPLSGTTDTQYF.

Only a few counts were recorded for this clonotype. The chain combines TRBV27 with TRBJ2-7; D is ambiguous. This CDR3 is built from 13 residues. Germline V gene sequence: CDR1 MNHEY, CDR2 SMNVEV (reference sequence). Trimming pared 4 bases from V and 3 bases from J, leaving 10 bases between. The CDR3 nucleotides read TGTGCCAGCAGTTCTGGCTCCTTCTACGAGCAGTACTTC. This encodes CASSSGSFYEQYF.